This record concerns one TCR beta chain sequence. The source of the sample is a study of blood T cells in healthy people across ages. CDR1 and CDR2 from the germline V gene are MGHDK and SYGVNS. Unmatched junction bases numbered 8, after V lost 2 bases and J lost 8 bases. The CDR3 runs to 15 residues. A J-beta primer mix and a sample-barcoded 5' primer were used in a second PCR of about 7 to 12 cycles. Using its own MiXCR run on the 5' RACE reads, TCRdb lists one record per CDR3 protein. In the table there are some 710,000 distinct CDR3 sequences, about 47% of which are singletons. The rearrangement joins TRBV25-1 to TRBJ2-1, with 8 bases identical to TRBD1. This TCR was sampled from a man at least 80 years old in good health. Material: blood. CDR3 region: CASSEPRGRLDEQFF. DNA of the CDR3: TGTGCCAGCAGTGAACCCAGGGGGCGCTTGGATGAGCAGTTCTTC.